The rows below give T cell receptor beta chains drawn from one sample of a study of siplizumab effects on memory and regulatory T cells. Here immunoSEQ multiplex PCR was the method, and the copy in TCRdb shows in-frame clones only, minus some. The table has roughly 120,000 clones, roughly 94% seen once; the top ten hold roughly 1.5%. Sequencing input: non-Treg CD4+ T cells sorted from blood. These receptors originate from a human donor in good health. The CDR3 runs from the conserved cysteine through the conserved F or W. D genes are given only for firm matches. Not every row has a clone size; where given, it reads once, few, many or a size class.

CDR3 length: 15
V gene: TRBV6-1
J gene: TRBJ2-3
clone size: .
D gene: .
CDR3 protein: CASRRSAGDTDTQYF
CDR3 DNA: TGTGCCAGCAGGCGGAGCGCAGGGGACACAGATACGCAGTATTTT

CDR3 length: 15
V gene: TRBV18
J gene: TRBJ1-2
clone size: once
D gene: .
CDR3 protein: CASSPPSIVNYGYTF
CDR3 DNA: TGTGCCAGCTCACCACCGAGCATTGTCAACTATGGCTACACCTTC

CDR3 length: 15
V gene: TRBV5-6
J gene: TRBJ2-2
clone size: .
D gene: .
CDR3 protein: CASSTAGLGTGELFF
CDR3 DNA: TGTGCCAGCAGCACAGCGGGCCTGGGTACCGGGGAGCTGTTTTTT

CDR3 length: 13
V gene: TRBV6-1
J gene: TRBJ1-2
clone size: few
D gene: TRBD1
CDR3 protein: CASRGQGLVDYTF
CDR3 DNA: TGTGCCAGCCGGGGACAGGGGCTTGTAGATTACACCTTC

CDR3 length: 15
V gene: TRBV7-9
J gene: TRBJ2-4
clone size: .
D gene: TRBD1
CDR3 protein: CASSVQGGAKNIQYF
CDR3 DNA: TGTGCCAGCAGCGTACAGGGGGGAGCCAAAAACATTCAGTACTTC

CDR3 length: 16
V gene: TRBV7-9
J gene: TRBJ1-3
clone size: .
D gene: TRBD1
CDR3 protein: CASSRPGTGLGNTIYF
CDR3 DNA: TGTGCCAGCAGCCGCCCCGGGACAGGGTTAGGAAACACCATATATTTT

CDR3 length: 13
V gene: TRBV12-5
J gene: TRBJ2-7
clone size: .
D gene: .
CDR3 protein: CASGLRDLQPQYF
CDR3 DNA: TGTGCTAGTGGTTTGAGGGACCTTCAGCCACAGTACTTC

CDR3 length: 15
V gene: TRBV5-1
J gene: TRBJ1-4
clone size: .
D gene: TRBD1
CDR3 protein: CASSSGQGAEGKLFF
CDR3 DNA: TGCGCCAGCAGTTCGGGACAGGGGGCTGAAGGGAAACTGTTTTTT

CDR3 length: 15
V gene: TRBV4-1
J gene: TRBJ2-7
clone size: .
D gene: TRBD1
CDR3 protein: CASSQTGGKTYEQYF
CDR3 DNA: TGCGCCAGCAGCCAGACAGGGGGAAAGACCTACGAGCAGTACTTC

CDR3 length: 12
V gene: TRBV2
J gene: TRBJ1-1
clone size: .
D gene: TRBD1
CDR3 protein: CASRTGGTEAFF
CDR3 DNA: TGTGCCAGCAGGACAGGGGGCACTGAAGCTTTCTTT

CDR3 length: 11
V gene: TRBV2
J gene: TRBJ1-3
clone size: .
D gene: .
CDR3 protein: CASSEGNTIYF
CDR3 DNA: TGTGCCAGCAGTGAAGGAAACACCATATATTTT

CDR3 length: 12
V gene: TRBV9
J gene: TRBJ2-1
clone size: .
D gene: .
CDR3 protein: CASSVGFNEQFF
CDR3 DNA: TGTGCCAGCAGCGTAGGATTCAATGAGCAGTTCTTC

CDR3 length: 13
V gene: TRBV7-2
J gene: TRBJ2-1
clone size: few
D gene: .
CDR3 protein: CASSPVNLNEQFF
CDR3 DNA: TGTGCCAGCAGCCCCGTCAACCTAAATGAGCAGTTCTTC

CDR3 length: 14
V gene: TRBV5-1
J gene: TRBJ1-3
clone size: .
D gene: .
CDR3 protein: CASHDGGSGNTIYF
CDR3 DNA: TGCGCCAGTCACGATGGGGGATCTGGAAACACCATATATTTT

CDR3 length: 14
V gene: TRBV2
J gene: TRBJ1-1
clone size: .
D gene: TRBD1
CDR3 protein: CASRDRGGNTEAFF
CDR3 DNA: TGTGCCAGCAGGGACAGGGGAGGGAACACTGAAGCTTTCTTT

CDR3 length: 16
V gene: TRBV18
J gene: TRBJ1-1
clone size: .
D gene: .
CDR3 protein: CASSPGSPGADTEAFF
CDR3 DNA: TGTGCCAGCTCACCGGGGAGTCCGGGGGCCGACACTGAAGCTTTCTTT

CDR3 length: 10
V gene: TRBV6-1
J gene: TRBJ1-2
clone size: .
D gene: .
CDR3 protein: CASSYKGYTF
CDR3 DNA: TGTGCCAGCTCCTACAAAGGCTACACCTTC

CDR3 length: 14
V gene: TRBV18
J gene: TRBJ2-7
clone size: once
D gene: TRBD1
CDR3 protein: CASTGRQGANEQYF
CDR3 DNA: TGTGCCAGCACGGGTAGACAGGGGGCCAACGAGCAGTACTTC

CDR3 length: 14
V gene: TRBV5-1
J gene: TRBJ2-5
clone size: .
D gene: TRBD1
CDR3 protein: CASSRDGQGKTQYF
CDR3 DNA: TGCGCCAGCAGCAGAGACGGACAGGGGAAGACCCAGTACTTC

CDR3 length: 13
V gene: TRBV6-5
J gene: TRBJ2-7
clone size: .
D gene: .
CDR3 protein: CASGRTAPYEQYF
CDR3 DNA: TGTGCCAGCGGACGGACAGCCCCCTACGAGCAGTACTTC

CDR3 length: 15
V gene: TRBV11-1
J gene: TRBJ2-5
clone size: .
D gene: .
CDR3 protein: CASSLAGGGRETQYF
CDR3 DNA: TGTGCCAGCAGCTTAGCTGGGGGGGGCCGAGAGACCCAGTACTTC

CDR3 length: 14
V gene: TRBV6-5
J gene: TRBJ1-6
clone size: .
D gene: .
CDR3 protein: CASSYRGRNSPLHF
CDR3 DNA: TGTGCCAGCAGTTACAGGGGGAGGAATTCACCCCTCCACTTT

CDR3 length: 13
V gene: TRBV6-1
J gene: TRBJ1-1
clone size: once
D gene: TRBD1
CDR3 protein: CASREQGDTEAFF
CDR3 DNA: TGTGCCAGCAGGGAACAGGGGGACACTGAAGCTTTCTTT

CDR3 length: 14
V gene: TRBV19
J gene: TRBJ1-2
clone size: once
D gene: .
CDR3 protein: CASTTGPANYGYTF
CDR3 DNA: TGTGCCAGTACCACGGGGCCAGCTAACTATGGCTACACCTTC

CDR3 length: 16
V gene: TRBV7-9
J gene: TRBJ2-3
clone size: .
D gene: .
CDR3 protein: CASSLARKKGPVGQYF
CDR3 DNA: TGTGCCAGCAGCTTAGCGCGCAAGAAGGGTCCAGTCGGGCAGTATTTT

CDR3 length: 15
V gene: TRBV6-1
J gene: TRBJ2-5
clone size: .
D gene: .
CDR3 protein: CASSPLDRIQETQYF
CDR3 DNA: TGTGCCAGCAGTCCCCTTGACAGAATCCAAGAGACCCAGTACTTC

CDR3 length: 11
V gene: TRBV10-3
J gene: TRBJ1-1
clone size: .
D gene: .
CDR3 protein: CAIRLNTEAFF
CDR3 DNA: TGTGCCATCAGGTTGAACACTGAAGCTTTCTTT

CDR3 length: 15
V gene: TRBV2
J gene: TRBJ2-3
clone size: .
D gene: TRBD2
CDR3 protein: CASSELAGGPDTQYF
CDR3 DNA: TGTGCCAGCAGTGAACTAGCGGGAGGGCCAGATACGCAGTATTTT

CDR3 length: 13
V gene: TRBV10-3
J gene: TRBJ1-1
clone size: .
D gene: .
CDR3 protein: CAISGGENTEAFF
CDR3 DNA: TGTGCCATCAGTGGTGGGGAGAACACTGAAGCTTTCTTT

CDR3 length: 15
V gene: TRBV30
J gene: TRBJ1-6
clone size: .
D gene: TRBD1
CDR3 protein: CAWSARTGNNSPLHF
CDR3 DNA: TGTGCCTGGAGTGCCCGGACAGGCAATAATTCACCCCTCCACTTT

CDR3 length: 16
V gene: TRBV14
J gene: TRBJ1-2
clone size: .
D gene: .
CDR3 protein: CASSLVAGTTGSGYTF
CDR3 DNA: TGTGCCAGCAGCCTAGTCGCCGGGACCACTGGCAGTGGCTACACCTTC

CDR3 length: 15
V gene: TRBV7-3
J gene: TRBJ2-6
clone size: .
D gene: .
CDR3 protein: CASSRDYSGANVLTF
CDR3 DNA: TGTGCCAGCAGCCGCGACTACTCTGGGGCCAACGTCCTGACTTTC

CDR3 length: 15
V gene: TRBV7-8
J gene: TRBJ2-7
clone size: few
D gene: .
CDR3 protein: CASSSQVVLPYEQYF
CDR3 DNA: TGTGCCAGCAGCTCGCAGGTAGTATTGCCCTACGAGCAGTACTTC

CDR3 length: 15
V gene: TRBV11-1
J gene: TRBJ2-3
clone size: once
D gene: TRBD2
CDR3 protein: CASSLHAGGTDTQYF
CDR3 DNA: TGTGCCAGCAGCTTACATGCGGGGGGCACAGATACGCAGTATTTT

CDR3 length: 15
V gene: TRBV15
J gene: TRBJ2-1
clone size: .
D gene: TRBD2
CDR3 protein: CATSRELAGEIEQFF
CDR3 DNA: TGTGCCACCAGCAGAGAACTAGCGGGGGAGATTGAGCAGTTCTTC

CDR3 length: 14
V gene: TRBV5-4
J gene: TRBJ2-7
clone size: .
D gene: .
CDR3 protein: CASSSRSDSYEQYF
CDR3 DNA: TGTGCCAGCAGCTCCCGTAGCGACTCCTACGAGCAGTACTTC

CDR3 length: 19
V gene: TRBV27
J gene: TRBJ2-6
clone size: .
D gene: TRBD1
CDR3 protein: CASSPFPTQGISGANVLTF
CDR3 DNA: TGTGCCAGCAGTCCCTTTCCCACACAGGGGATCTCTGGGGCCAACGTCCTGACTTTC

CDR3 length: 13
V gene: TRBV15
J gene: TRBJ2-5
clone size: .
D gene: .
CDR3 protein: CATSGQHQETQYF
CDR3 DNA: TGTGCCACCAGCGGACAGCACCAAGAGACCCAGTACTTC

CDR3 length: 13
V gene: TRBV27
J gene: TRBJ2-7
clone size: .
D gene: TRBD1
CDR3 protein: CASSRDRVLEQYF
CDR3 DNA: TGTGCCAGCAGCCGGGACAGGGTCCTAGAGCAGTACTTC

CDR3 length: 14
V gene: TRBV7-2
J gene: TRBJ1-2
clone size: .
D gene: .
CDR3 protein: CASSSYIGGRGYTF
CDR3 DNA: TGTGCCAGCAGCTCGTATATAGGGGGTAGGGGCTACACCTTC

CDR3 length: 16
V gene: TRBV2
J gene: TRBJ2-2
clone size: .
D gene: TRBD1
CDR3 protein: CASSIRDRGDTGELFF
CDR3 DNA: TGTGCCAGCAGTATCCGAGACAGGGGTGACACCGGGGAGCTGTTTTTT

CDR3 length: 15
V gene: TRBV6-6
J gene: TRBJ1-2
clone size: once
D gene: TRBD1
CDR3 protein: CASRESGQSNYGYTF
CDR3 DNA: TGTGCCAGCAGAGAATCGGGACAGAGTAACTATGGCTACACCTTC

CDR3 length: 13
V gene: TRBV9
J gene: TRBJ2-7
clone size: .
D gene: .
CDR3 protein: CASSVASRGEQYF
CDR3 DNA: TGTGCCAGCAGCGTAGCTTCGAGGGGCGAGCAGTACTTC

CDR3 length: 16
V gene: TRBV6-5
J gene: TRBJ1-1
clone size: once
D gene: TRBD1
CDR3 protein: CASSYSRGHMNTEAFF
CDR3 DNA: TGTGCCAGCAGTTACTCCAGGGGGCACATGAACACTGAAGCTTTCTTT

CDR3 length: 15
V gene: TRBV7-9
J gene: TRBJ1-4
clone size: .
D gene: .
CDR3 protein: CASSDGTRAYEKLFF
CDR3 DNA: TGTGCCAGCAGCGACGGGACCCGAGCCTATGAAAAACTGTTTTTT

CDR3 length: 13
V gene: TRBV6-6
J gene: TRBJ2-7
clone size: .
D gene: .
CDR3 protein: CASSSNRDLEQYF
CDR3 DNA: TGTGCCAGCAGTTCCAACCGGGACCTCGAGCAGTACTTC

CDR3 length: 13
V gene: TRBV5-4
J gene: TRBJ2-3
clone size: once
D gene: .
CDR3 protein: CASSLPMGDTQYF
CDR3 DNA: TGTGCCAGCAGCTTACCGATGGGAGATACGCAGTATTTT

CDR3 length: 15
V gene: TRBV19
J gene: TRBJ2-1
clone size: .
D gene: .
CDR3 protein: CASSIRGSSYNEQFF
CDR3 DNA: TGTGCCAGTAGTATTCGGGGGAGCTCCTACAATGAGCAGTTCTTC

CDR3 length: 15
V gene: TRBV13
J gene: TRBJ2-2
clone size: .
D gene: TRBD2
CDR3 protein: CASSLIAGVTGELFF
CDR3 DNA: TGTGCCAGCAGCTTAATAGCGGGAGTTACCGGGGAGCTGTTTTTT

CDR3 length: 15
V gene: TRBV7-6
J gene: TRBJ2-7
clone size: .
D gene: TRBD1
CDR3 protein: CASSARDRGLNEQYF
CDR3 DNA: TGTGCCAGCAGCGCGCGGGACAGGGGGCTGAACGAGCAGTACTTC

CDR3 length: 13
V gene: TRBV19
J gene: TRBJ2-4
clone size: .
D gene: .
CDR3 protein: CASSNLGGDIQYF
CDR3 DNA: TGTGCCAGTAGTAATCTCGGGGGAGACATTCAGTACTTC

CDR3 length: 15
V gene: TRBV7-9
J gene: TRBJ2-1
clone size: .
D gene: .
CDR3 protein: CASSPRGTYYNEQFF
CDR3 DNA: TGTGCCAGCAGCCCACGGGGGACTTACTACAATGAGCAGTTCTTC